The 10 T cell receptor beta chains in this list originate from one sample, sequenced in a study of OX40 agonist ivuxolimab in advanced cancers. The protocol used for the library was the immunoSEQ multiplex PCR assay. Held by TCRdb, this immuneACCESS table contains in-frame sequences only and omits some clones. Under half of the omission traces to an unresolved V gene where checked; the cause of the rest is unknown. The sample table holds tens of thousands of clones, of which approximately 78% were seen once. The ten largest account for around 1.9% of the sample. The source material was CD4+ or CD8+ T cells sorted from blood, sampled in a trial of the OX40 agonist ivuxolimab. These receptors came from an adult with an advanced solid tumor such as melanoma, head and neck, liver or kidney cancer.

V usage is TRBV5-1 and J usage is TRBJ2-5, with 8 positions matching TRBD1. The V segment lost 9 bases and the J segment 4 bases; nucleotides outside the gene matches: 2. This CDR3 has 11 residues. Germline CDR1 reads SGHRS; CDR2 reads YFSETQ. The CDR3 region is CANRGSETQYF. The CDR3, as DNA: TGCGCCAACAGGGGGTCAGAGACCCAGTACTTC.

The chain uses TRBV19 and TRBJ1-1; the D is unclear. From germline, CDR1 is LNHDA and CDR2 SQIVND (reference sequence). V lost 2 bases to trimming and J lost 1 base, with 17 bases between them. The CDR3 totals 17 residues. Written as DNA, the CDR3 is TGTGCCAGTAGTATAAATTGGGGAGACATCGAGAACACTGAAGCTTTCTTT. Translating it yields CASSINWGDIENTEAFF. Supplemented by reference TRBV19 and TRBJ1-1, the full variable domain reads DGGITQSPKYLFRKEGQNVTLSCEQNLNHDAMYWYRQDPGQGLRLIYYSQIVNDFQKGDIAEGYSVSREKKESFPLTVTSAQKNPTAFYLCASSINWGDIENTEAFFGQGTRLTVV.

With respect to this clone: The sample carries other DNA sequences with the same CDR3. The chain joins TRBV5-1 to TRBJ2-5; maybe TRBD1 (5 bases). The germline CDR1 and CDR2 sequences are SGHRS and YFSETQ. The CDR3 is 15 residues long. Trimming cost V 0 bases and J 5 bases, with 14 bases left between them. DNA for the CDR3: TGCGCCAGCAGCTTGGCCAATAGGGGTGGGGAGACCCAGTACTTC. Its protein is CASSLANRGGETQYF.

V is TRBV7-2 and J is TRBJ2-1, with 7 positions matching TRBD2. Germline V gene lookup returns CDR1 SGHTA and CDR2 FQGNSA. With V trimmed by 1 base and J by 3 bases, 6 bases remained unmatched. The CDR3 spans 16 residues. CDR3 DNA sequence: TGTGCCAGCAGCTTAGTGGCGGGAGTAATCTACAATGAGCAGTTCTTC. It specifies CASSLVAGVIYNEQFF. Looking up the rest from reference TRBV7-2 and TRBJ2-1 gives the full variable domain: GAGVSQSPSNKVTEKGKDVELRCDPISGHTALYWYRQSLGQGLEFLIYFQGNSAPDKSGLPSDRFSAERTGGSVSTLTIQRTQQEDSAVYLCASSLVAGVIYNEQFFGPGTRLTVL.

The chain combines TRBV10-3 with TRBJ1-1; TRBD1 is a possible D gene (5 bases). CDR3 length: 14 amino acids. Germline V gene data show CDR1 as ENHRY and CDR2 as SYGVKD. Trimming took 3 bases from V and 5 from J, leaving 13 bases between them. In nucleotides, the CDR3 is TGTGCCATCAGTGAAGGGGTGGCCTCGACTGAAGCTTTCTTT. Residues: CAISEGVASTEAFF.

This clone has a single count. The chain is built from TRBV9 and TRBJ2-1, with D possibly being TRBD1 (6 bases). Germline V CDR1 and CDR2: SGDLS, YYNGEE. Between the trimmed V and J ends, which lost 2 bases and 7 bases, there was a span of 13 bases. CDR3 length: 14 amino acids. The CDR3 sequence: CASSVGDNRNEQFF. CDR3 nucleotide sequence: TGTGCCAGCAGCGTCGGGGACAACAGAAATGAGCAGTTCTTC.

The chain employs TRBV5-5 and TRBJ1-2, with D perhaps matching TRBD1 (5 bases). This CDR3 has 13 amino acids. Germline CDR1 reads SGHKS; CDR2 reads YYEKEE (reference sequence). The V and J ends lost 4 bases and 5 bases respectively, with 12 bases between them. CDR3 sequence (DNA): TGTGCCAGCAGCAGTAGGGGAGGGTATGGCTACACCTTC. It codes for CASSSRGGYGYTF.

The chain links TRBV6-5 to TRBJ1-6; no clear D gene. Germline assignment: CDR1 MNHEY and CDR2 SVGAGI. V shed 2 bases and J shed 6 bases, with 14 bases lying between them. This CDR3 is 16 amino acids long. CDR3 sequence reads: CASSYGLGPRNSPLHF. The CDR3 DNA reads TGTGCCAGCAGTTACGGTCTGGGTCCACGTAATTCACCCCTCCACTTT.

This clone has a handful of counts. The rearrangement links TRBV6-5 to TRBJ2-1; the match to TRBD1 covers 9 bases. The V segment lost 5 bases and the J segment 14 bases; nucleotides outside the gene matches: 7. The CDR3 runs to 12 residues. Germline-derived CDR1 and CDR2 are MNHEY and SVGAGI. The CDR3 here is CASSPGTGIKFF. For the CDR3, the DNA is TGTGCCAGCAGTCCTGGGACAGGGATCAAGTTCTTC.

The CDR3 DNA is TGTGCCAGCAGCTTAGAGGGGGACACTGAAGCTTTCTTT. Translating gives CASSLEGDTEAFF. This chain links TRBV7-9 with TRBJ1-1, with D tentatively TRBD1 (6 bases). The CDR3 has 13 amino acids. Germline V CDR1 and CDR2: SEHNR, FQNEAQ (reference sequence). Trimming took off 1 base at V and 3 bases at J, with 6 bases between the two ends.